The present TCR beta chain was sequenced within a study of T cell changes during pregnancy in multiple sclerosis. Clones were read by immunoSEQ multiplex PCR, and TCRdb kept only the in-frame ones, dropping some. The sample contains 60,000 to 65,000 clones, roughly 88% of which appear only once. This CDR3 has 17 residues. Germline V CDR1 and CDR2: SGHAT, FQDESV (reference sequence). The V gene end was trimmed by 1 base and the J gene end by 6 bases; junction bases not matched to a gene: 6. The clonotype originates from a female donor in good health, enrolled as a control in a pregnancy study. The rearrangement links TRBV11-1 to TRBJ2-1; TRBD2 matches at 13 bases. The sample here was peripheral blood, taken in the second trimester of pregnancy. The CDR3 spells CASSLEGLAGDLNEQFF. The CDR3 DNA is TGTGCCAGCAGCTTAGAAGGACTAGCGGGGGACCTCAATGAGCAGTTCTTC.